This T cell receptor (beta chain) originates from a study of PD-L1 blockade in urothelial cancer. Study conclusions and caveats: Stronger expansion of tumor-associated clones in blood at 3 weeks distinguished durable-benefit patients.

The sample's time point: pretreatment peripheral blood. Urothelial carcinoma, locally advanced or metastatic, affected the patients. Samples spanned pretreatment and treatment, with 1 to 8 time points per patient. TCRdb's copy holds only in-frame clones and misses some; the assay was immunoSEQ multiplex PCR. The sample includes 50,000 to 75,000 clones, roughly 77% of them seen just once. In this sample, this clone turned up a few times. What it binds is not known. V was trimmed by 5 bases and J by 4 bases, leaving 9 bases between them. Germline V gives CDR1 MDHEN, CDR2 SYDVKM. The CDR3 sequence is 12 residues long.

J is TRBJ2-7 and V is TRBV28; D is perhaps TRBD1 (6 bases). The clonotype was recovered from a man aged 70-80 years with urothelial cancer. Source: PBMCs, taken around atezolizumab (anti-PD-L1) treatment. This CDR3 is CASSKGVYEQYF. CDR3 nucleotides: TGTGCCAGCAGTAAGGGGGTTTACGAGCAGTACTTC. The full variable domain, rest sourced from reference TRBV28 and TRBJ2-7, is DVKVTQSSRYLVKRTGEKVFLECVQDMDHENMFWYRQDPGLGLRLIYFSYDVKMKEKGDIPEGYSVSREKKERFSLILESASTNQTSMYLCASSKGVYEQYFGPGTRLTVT.